The 9 T cell receptor beta chains reported below all come from one sample, sequenced in a study of T cells in women clearing cervical HPV infection. Clones were read by immunoSEQ multiplex PCR, and TCRdb kept only the in-frame ones, dropping some. This sample's clone table lists about 24,000 clones. The sample taken for sequencing was blood buffy coat. Receptor source: a woman between 18 and 70 years old with a cervical HPV16 infection that either progressed to CIN3+ or cleared (not recorded which).

A word on this clone: Sequencing ends 3 residues short of the CDR3 end; the germline J gene provides the rest. The rearrangement links TRBV28 to TRBJ2-7, with D perhaps TRBD2 (6 bases). Germline V gene lookup returns CDR1 MDHEN and CDR2 SYDVKM. This CDR3 has 14 residues. V gave up 2 bases and J gave up 4 bases, with 12 bases separating them. The CDR3: CASSLAGTSYEQYF. CDR3 DNA, as far as it was read: TGTGCCAGCAGTTTAGCGGGGACCTCATACGAG. The whole variable domain, filled in from reference TRBV28 and TRBJ2-7, reads DVKVTQSSRYLVKRTGEKVFLECVQDMDHENMFWYRQDPGLGLRLIYFSYDVKMKEKGDIPEGYSVSREKKERFSLILESASTNQTSMYLCASSLAGTSYEQYFGPGTRLTVT.

Note on this clone: The CDR3 end lies 3 residues beyond the end of the read and is filled in from the germline J gene. The V call is TRBV7-9, the J call TRBJ2-4; possible D gene TRBD2, 5 bases. CDR3 length: 15 residues. The germline gives CDR1 SEHNR, CDR2 FQNEAQ (reference sequence). Incomplete CDR3 DNA: TGTGCCAGCGGTTCGGACCGAGGGAACGACTATGGT. Protein product: CASGSDRGNDYG. The whole CDR3 region reads CASGSDRGNDYGQYF.

Turning to this clone: The CDR3 end is not reached by the read, which stops 3 residues before it; the germline J gene fills it in. The V and J genes are TRBV6-2 or TRBV6-3 and TRBJ2-5; D gene ambiguous. The germline CDR1 and CDR2 sequences are MNHEY and SVGEGT. The CDR3 extends over 12 amino acids. Trimming left V 1 base short and J 5 bases short, with 5 bases between. The CDR3 is CASSYLRETQYF. CDR3 bases read: TGTGCCAGCAGTTACTTACGGGAGACC.

For this clone: The CDR3 goes on 3 residues after the read ends, and that part is filled in from the germline J gene. The chain is built from TRBV19 and TRBJ1-5; the match to TRBD1 covers 8 bases. The CDR3 has 15 residues. J lost 7 bases, V lost 3 bases, and 8 bases had no gene match. Per germline, CDR1 LNHDA and CDR2 SQIVND (reference sequence). The CDR3 bases that were read are TGTGCCAGTAGTATCAACCAAGGGACAGGACAGCCC. Amino acids: CASSINQGTGQP. The entire CDR3 reads CASSINQGTGQPQHF.

As concerns this clone: The read ends 3 residues shy of where the CDR3 ends; the end is completed using the germline J gene. V and J are TRBV29-1 and TRBJ1-5, with D possibly TRBD1 on 5 matching bases. This CDR3 is 13 amino acids long. CDR1 is SQVTM and CDR2 is ANQGSEA in the germline V gene. V lost 3 bases to trimming and J lost 2 bases, with 8 bases between them. Incomplete CDR3 DNA: TGCAGCGTTGAGTGGGGGGGCAATCAGCCC. Its protein product is CSVEWGGNQP. The whole CDR3 sequence reads CSVEWGGNQPQHF.

For this clone: Sequencing ends 3 residues short of the CDR3 end; the germline J gene provides the rest. The J gene is TRBJ2-7, the V gene TRBV19; D is possibly TRBD1 (5 bases). CDR3 length equals 15 residues. CDR1 and CDR2 (germline): LNHDA, SQIVND (reference sequence). Trimming pared 7 bases from V and 6 bases from J, leaving 22 bases between. CDR3 bases read: TGTGCCAGTACCCTAAAGGGGCTAGATCTAAGCGAG. Translating gives CASTLKGLDLSE. The entire CDR3 sequence reads CASTLKGLDLSEQYF.

A word on this clone: The read stops 3 residues short of the end of the CDR3; the missing end is completed from the germline J gene. V is TRBV7-6 and J is TRBJ2-2; TRBD1 matches at 7 bases. Germline V gene data show CDR1 as SGHVS and CDR2 as FNYEAQ. The junction had 5 bases not matched to a gene; V was cut back by 6 bases and J by 1 base. The CDR3 is 15 residues long. CDR3 DNA, as far as it was read: TGTGCCAGCAGTCAGGACAGGATGAACACCGGGGAG. Translated, it gives CASSQDRMNTGE. The whole CDR3 protein reads CASSQDRMNTGELFF.

A note on this clone: The CDR3 is cut off 3 residues early in the read; its end comes from the germline J gene. This chain joins TRBV19 and TRBJ1-1, with unresolved D. The CDR3 contains 15 residues. Per the germline V gene, CDR1 is LNHDA and CDR2 is SQIVND (reference sequence). V was cut by 10 bases and J by 1 base, with 19 bases left in between. The sequenced part of the CDR3 DNA is TGTGCCACGAATAATAATCAGGCAGAGAACACTGAA. This translates into CATNNNQAENTE. The full CDR3 sequence reads CATNNNQAENTEAFF. Based on the CDR3 plus reference TRBV19 and TRBJ1-1, the full variable domain is DGGITQSPKYLFRKEGQNVTLSCEQNLNHDAMYWYRQDPGQGLRLIYYSQIVNDFQKGDIAEGYSVSREKKESFPLTVTSAQKNPTAFYLCATNNNQAENTEAFFGQGTRLTVV.

In regard to this clone: The read ends 3 residues shy of where the CDR3 ends; the end is completed using the germline J gene. The rearrangement uses TRBV18 and TRBJ1-2; 11 nucleotides line up with TRBD1. CDR1 is KGHSH and CDR2 is LQKENI in the germline V gene. The CDR3 runs to 13 residues. CDR3 DNA (partial): TGTGCCAGCTCACCGGGGACAGGGGGAGGC. Residues: CASSPGTGGG. The full CDR3 protein is CASSPGTGGGYTF. The variable domain in full, completed from reference TRBV18 and TRBJ1-2, reads NAGVMQNPRHLVRRRGQEARLRCSPMKGHSHVYWYRQLPEEGLKFMVYLQKENIIDESGMPKERFSAEFPKEGPSILRIQQVVRGDSAAYFCASSPGTGGGYTFGSGTRLTVV.